The T cell receptor (beta chain) under discussion was sequenced for a study of T cell responses to AZD1222 COVID-19 vaccine. Study-wide findings and caveats: Nearly half of spike-specific TCRs reportedly go after variant regions that carry no mutations. Spike as a whole was targeted by vaccine-associated CD4 TCRs, dominant at 160-218 and 743-854.

The method was immunoSEQ multiplex PCR; TCRdb's version includes in-frame clones alone and lacks a portion of them. The sample lists about 120,000 clones, about 89% occurring once. Worth noting for this clone: Antigen specificity is unknown.

Looked up from germline, CDR1 is SEHNR and CDR2 is FQNEAQ (reference sequence). Trimming took off 3 bases at V and 6 bases at J, with 21 bases between the two ends. The CDR3 consists of 16 residues. The TCR sequence derives from an adult in good health. The chain carries TRBV7-9 and TRBJ2-7; perhaps TRBD1 as D (6 bases). The sequenced sample was peripheral blood, obtained on day 0 of MenACWY control vaccination. The CDR3: CASSLGPPGTRIEQYF. The CDR3 nucleotides read TGTGCCAGCAGCTTGGGCCCCCCGGGGACACGTATCGAGCAGTACTTC.